The TCR beta chain described here comes from a study of CD8+ T cells in alopecia areata. About the research overall: Tofacitinib administration to treated patients was oral, at 5 to 10 mg twice daily.

Trimming shortened V by 5 bases and J by 2 bases, and 10 bases separated the two germline ends. Germline V gene sequence: CDR1 SGHTA, CDR2 FQGNSA. The CDR3 spans 13 residues. It was cDNA, reverse transcribed from extracted RNA, that served as the sequencing template. The assay was immunoSEQ multiplex PCR, and TCRdb's table has in-frame clones only and misses some. The data contain 160,000 or so clones, roughly 65% of them seen just once; the ten biggest clones take up about 0.94%. Treatment indicated: oral pan-JAK inhibitor, 5-10 mg twice daily. The starting material was CD4+ T cells sorted from blood, obtained at week 4, from a patient treated with tofacitinib. The receptor's source is a human donor with alopecia areata. The gene calls are TRBV7-2 and TRBJ2-7, with D maybe TRBD2 (5 bases). CDR3 coding DNA: TGTGCCAGCAGCCTTCGACTAACCTACGAGCAGTACTTC. This gives the protein CASSLRLTYEQYF.